Each of the 8 T cell receptor beta chains below was sequenced from the same sample in a study of cytomegalovirus exposure and HLA in healthy donors. With 60 Vbeta and 13 Jbeta primers, the PCR was carried out. The method was immunoSEQ multiplex PCR; TCRdb's version includes in-frame clones alone and lacks a portion of them. The sample carries fewer than 200,000 clones, around 75% recorded once. What was sequenced was PBMCs. These receptors were obtained from a woman in her twenties or thirties in good health and CMV-seronegative.

Only a few counts were recorded for this clone. The chain couples TRBV4-3 to TRBJ2-7; TRBD2 matches 11 bases. This CDR3 is built from 18 residues. CDR1 is LGHNA and CDR2 is YSLEER in the germline V gene. Losses at the gene ends were 0 bases for V and 2 bases for J; bases not matched to a gene: 9. The CDR3 loop reads CASSQDPRTSGSTYEQYF. CDR3 sequence (DNA): TGCGCCAGCAGCCAAGACCCCCGGACTAGCGGGTCTACCTACGAGCAGTACTTC.

This sequence joins TRBV2 and TRBJ2-2, with 12 bases fitting TRBD2. The CDR3 loop spans 15 amino acids. V was clipped by 4 bases and J by 7 bases; unmatched bases: 4. The germline CDR1 and CDR2 sequences are SNHLY and FYNNEI. The DNA of the CDR3 is TGTGCCAGCAGTGGACTAGCGGGGGCTGGCGGGGAGCTGTTTTTT. Its protein product is CASSGLAGAGGELFF.

The CDR3 bases are TGTGCCAGCAGCTTGGGGCTAGCCTCCTACAATGAGCAGTTCTTC. This codes for CASSLGLASYNEQFF. The chain is built from TRBV5-6 and TRBJ2-1; tentatively, D is TRBD2 (5 bases). There are 15 residues in the CDR3. The germline CDR1 and CDR2 sequences are SGHDT and YYEEEE. Between the trimmed V and J ends, which lost 0 bases and 0 bases, there was a span of 7 bases.

This CDR3 is CASGPRSNEQFF. The CDR3 DNA is TGTGCCAGTGGTCCTCGGAGCAATGAGCAGTTCTTC. The rearrangement joins TRBV19 to TRBJ2-1, with D uncertain. CDR1 is LNHDA, CDR2 SQIVND, per germline (reference sequence). With 8 bases removed from V and 6 bases from J, the gap between germline ends came to 11 bases. The CDR3 sequence is 12 residues long.

The gene calls are TRBV5-6 and TRBJ1-4; tentatively, D is TRBD1 (5 bases). V lost 4 bases and J 4 bases, leaving 17 bases between the germline ends. The CDR3 runs to 16 residues. Per germline, CDR1 SGHDT and CDR2 YYEEEE. The CDR3 reads CASSLYAGPLNEKLFF. The DNA for the CDR3 is TGTGCCAGCAGCCTATATGCGGGACCGCTTAATGAAAAACTGTTTTTT.

This chain links TRBV7-2 with TRBJ2-2; a weak D match, TRBD1 (5 bases). Per germline, CDR1 SGHTA and CDR2 FQGNSA. This CDR3 comprises 15 residues. The ends were cut back, 3 bases at V and 3 bases at J, with 11 bases in the middle. In DNA form, the CDR3 reads TGTGCCAGCAGCTTCAGGGTGGTCGACACCGGGGAGCTGTTTTTT. It yields the protein CASSFRVVDTGELFF. The complete variable domain, with remaining parts taken from reference TRBV7-2 and TRBJ2-2, reads GAGVSQSPSNKVTEKGKDVELRCDPISGHTALYWYRQSLGQGLEFLIYFQGNSAPDKSGLPSDRFSAERTGGSVSTLTIQRTQQEDSAVYLCASSFRVVDTGELFFGEGSRLTVL.

The chain couples TRBV9 to TRBJ2-4, with TRBD1 matching over 8 bases. The V gene end was trimmed by 2 bases and the J gene end by 9 bases; junction bases not matched to a gene: 10. The length of the CDR3 is 15 residues. Germline-derived CDR1 and CDR2 are SGDLS and YYNGEE. CDR3 loop: CASSVGQAKGGIQYF. In DNA form, the CDR3 reads TGTGCCAGCAGCGTGGGACAGGCCAAGGGAGGCATTCAGTACTTC.

This clone was picked up a small number of times. The V gene is TRBV4-1, the J gene TRBJ1-5, with TRBD1 matching 7 bases. This CDR3 contains 14 residues. V was clipped by 1 base and J by 4 bases; unmatched bases: 1. Germline V gives CDR1 MGHRA, CDR2 YSYEKL. The CDR3, as DNA: TGCGCCAGCAGCCAAGTCAGGGGGAATCAGCCCCAGCATTTT. Amino acids: CASSQVRGNQPQHF.